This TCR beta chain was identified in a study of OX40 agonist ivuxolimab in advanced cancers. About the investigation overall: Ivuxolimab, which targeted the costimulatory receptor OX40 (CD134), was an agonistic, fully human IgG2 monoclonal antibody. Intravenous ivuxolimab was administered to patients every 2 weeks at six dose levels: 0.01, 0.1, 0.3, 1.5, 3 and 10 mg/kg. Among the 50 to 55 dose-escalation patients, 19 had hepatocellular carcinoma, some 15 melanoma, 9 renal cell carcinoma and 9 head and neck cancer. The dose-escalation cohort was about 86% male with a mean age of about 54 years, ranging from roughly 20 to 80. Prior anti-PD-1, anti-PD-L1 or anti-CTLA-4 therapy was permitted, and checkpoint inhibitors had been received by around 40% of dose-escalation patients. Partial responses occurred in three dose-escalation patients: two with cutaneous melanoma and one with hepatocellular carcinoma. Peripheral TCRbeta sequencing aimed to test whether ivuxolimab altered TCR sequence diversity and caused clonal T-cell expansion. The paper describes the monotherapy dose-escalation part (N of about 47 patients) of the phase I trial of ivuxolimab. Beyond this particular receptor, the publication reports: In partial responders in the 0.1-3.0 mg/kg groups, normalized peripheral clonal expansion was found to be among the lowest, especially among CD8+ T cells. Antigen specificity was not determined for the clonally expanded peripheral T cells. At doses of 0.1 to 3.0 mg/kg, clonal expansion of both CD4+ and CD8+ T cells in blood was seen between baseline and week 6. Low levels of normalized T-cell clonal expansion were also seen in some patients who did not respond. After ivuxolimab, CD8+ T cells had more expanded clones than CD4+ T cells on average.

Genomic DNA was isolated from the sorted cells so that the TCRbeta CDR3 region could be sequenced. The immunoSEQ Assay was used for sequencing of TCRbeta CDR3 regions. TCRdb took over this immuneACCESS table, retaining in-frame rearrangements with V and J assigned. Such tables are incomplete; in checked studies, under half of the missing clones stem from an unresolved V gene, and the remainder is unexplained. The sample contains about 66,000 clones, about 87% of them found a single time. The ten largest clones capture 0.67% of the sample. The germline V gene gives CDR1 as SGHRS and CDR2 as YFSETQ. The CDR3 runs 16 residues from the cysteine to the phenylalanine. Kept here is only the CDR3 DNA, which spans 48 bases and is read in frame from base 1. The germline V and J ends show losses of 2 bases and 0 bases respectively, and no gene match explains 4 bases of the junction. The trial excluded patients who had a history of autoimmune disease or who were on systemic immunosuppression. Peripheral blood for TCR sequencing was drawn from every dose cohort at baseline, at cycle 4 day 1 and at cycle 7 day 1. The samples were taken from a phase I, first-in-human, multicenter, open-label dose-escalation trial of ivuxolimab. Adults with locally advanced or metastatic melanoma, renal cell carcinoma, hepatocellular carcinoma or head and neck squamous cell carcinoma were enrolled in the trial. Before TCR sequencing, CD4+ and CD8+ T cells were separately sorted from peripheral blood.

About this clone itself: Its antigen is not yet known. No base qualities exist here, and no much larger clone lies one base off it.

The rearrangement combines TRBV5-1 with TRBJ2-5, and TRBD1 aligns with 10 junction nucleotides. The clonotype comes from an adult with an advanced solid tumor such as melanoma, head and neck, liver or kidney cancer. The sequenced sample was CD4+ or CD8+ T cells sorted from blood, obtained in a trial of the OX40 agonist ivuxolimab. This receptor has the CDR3 CASSLPGQGYQETQYF. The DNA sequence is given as TGCGCCAGCAGCTTACCGGGACAGGGGTACCAAGAGACCCAGTACTTC.